Below, one TCR beta chain is given with its context. Its specificity is not known. Trimming shortened V by 4 bases and J by 3 bases, and 19 bases separated the two germline ends. The germline V gene encodes CDR1 SGDLS and CDR2 YYNGEE. This CDR3 contains 17 residues. These data are taken from a study of chemoradiotherapy in HPV16-positive cancers. Study findings and constraints: Candidate HPV-specific clones and E7-related TCR motifs grew in tumor during treatment.

TCRdb keeps only in-frame clones here, not all; method: immunoSEQ multiplex PCR. This sample carries 20,000 to 25,000 clones, about 87% of them seen once, and the ten largest clones take more than 5%. This TCR derives from a human donor with HPV-associated anogenital cancer. J is TRBJ1-4 and V is TRBV9; D unclear. The sequences come from blood, collected from a patient who underwent chemoradiotherapy. Written as DNA, the CDR3 is TGTGCCAGCAGCATCCAAGGGCGGACGGCCCCTAATGAAAAACTGTTTTTT. This translates into CASSIQGRTAPNEKLFF.